Described below is a single T cell receptor beta chain sequence and its context. Its antigen is unidentified. The PCR ran on 60 Vbeta and 13 Jbeta primers. Clones were sequenced by immunoSEQ multiplex PCR, and TCRdb holds only the in-frame ones, with some missing. The table lists some 160,000 clones, approximately 84% of them singletons, with about 6.3% in the top ten. The data are from a study of cytomegalovirus exposure and HLA in healthy donors. General observations from the study: The productive fraction for most TCR beta V segments was about 87% or about 30% in an earlier analysis. Cytomegalovirus association was listed for about 180 TCR beta chains. Sequence variants that were highly shared formed a cluster that was likely a sequencing artifact. For most TCR sequences rarity was the rule, although some public TCRs occurred in many donors.

This CDR3 contains 16 residues. V lost 4 bases to trimming and J lost 4 bases, with 20 bases between them. Germline-derived CDR1 and CDR2 are SGHDT and YYEEEE. The rearrangement joins TRBV5-6 to TRBJ1-2; TRBD1 is a possible D gene (6 bases). What was sequenced was PBMCs. The receptor's source is a male donor in good health and CMV-seropositive. CDR3 DNA: TGTGCCAGCAGCCGAACAGGGAACGGGGAAATCTATGGCTACACCTTC. Amino acid sequence: CASSRTGNGEIYGYTF. Based on the CDR3 plus reference TRBV5-6 and TRBJ1-2, the full variable domain is DAGVTQSPTHLIKTRGQQVTLRCSPKSGHDTVSWYQQALGQGPQFIFQYYEEEERQRGNFPDRFSGHQFPNYSSELNVNALLLGDSALYLCASSRTGNGEIYGYTFGSGTRLTVV.